The 21 T cell receptor beta chains in this list originate from one sample, sequenced in a study of T cell repertoires in cytomegalovirus infection. From the reads, TCRdb called clonotypes with MiXCR, one entry per CDR3 protein. The sample lists over 300,000 distinct CDR3 sequences, roughly a sixth seen once, with approximately 12% in the top ten. Sample: PBMCs. The source of these receptors is a human donor in good health (CMV status not recorded). Some clones in this sample may be carry-over from other donors' samples.

This clonotype was recorded many times. The chain links TRBV7-8 to TRBJ1-5, with 9 bases aligning to TRBD1. Germline assignment: CDR1 SGHVS and CDR2 FQNEAQ. Germline trimming cut 5 bases from V and 1 base from J; bases unmatched to any gene: 9. The CDR3 sequence is 17 residues long. The CDR3 sequence is CASSLRDRDTSNQPQHF. Written as DNA, the CDR3 is TGTGCCAGCAGCCTACGGGACAGGGATACCAGCAATCAGCCCCAGCATTTT.

The chain links TRBV2 to TRBJ1-1, with 7 bases matching TRBD1. Germline values: CDR1 SNHLY, CDR2 FYNNEI. V lost 5 bases, J lost 3 bases, and 6 bases stayed unmatched. The CDR3 runs to 14 residues. CDR3 protein: CASSPDRAHTEAFF. As DNA, the CDR3 is TGTGCCAGCAGTCCCGACAGGGCACACACTGAAGCTTTCTTT.

This clonotype has at least ten counts. This chain uses TRBV7-8 with TRBJ1-1; D is unresolved. Germline V gene lookup returns CDR1 SGHVS and CDR2 FQNEAQ. The CDR3 sequence is 16 residues long. The V end lost 5 bases, the J end lost 0 bases, and 16 bases lay between the germline ends. The CDR3 DNA reads as TGTGCCAGCAGCCCACGGGCCTCAACCCTGAACACTGAAGCTTTCTTT. Translation gives CASSPRASTLNTEAFF.

This clonotype was detected ten times or more. The chain uses TRBV7-2 and TRBJ1-4; no firm D call. The germline CDR1 and CDR2 sequences are SGHTA and FQGNSA. The CDR3 has 17 residues. V was cut by 1 base and J by 0 bases, with 12 bases left in between. DNA for the CDR3: TGTGCCAGCAGCTTAGTTCCCGGATATGCAACTAATGAAAAACTGTTTTTT. As protein: CASSLVPGYATNEKLFF.

This clonotype was seen at least ten times. The V gene is TRBV12-3 or TRBV12-4, the J gene TRBJ2-1; D is perhaps TRBD1 (8 bases). Trimming took off 5 bases at V and 2 bases at J, with 16 bases between the two ends. The CDR3 consists of 16 residues. The CDR3 DNA reads TGTGCCAGCAGTAAGAGGACAGGGAGGGCCTACAATGAGCAGTTCTTC. As protein: CASSKRTGRAYNEQFF.

The J gene is TRBJ2-1, the V gene TRBV20-1; 12 bases match TRBD2. The CDR3 covers 16 residues. Trimming took 0 bases from V and 10 from J; bases not matched to a gene: 10. Germline-derived CDR1 and CDR2 are DFQATT and SNEGSKA (reference sequence). The CDR3 nucleotides are TGCAGTGCTAGAGATACAGGACTAGCGGGGCCGCGGGAGCAGTTCTTC. This sequence encodes CSARDTGLAGPREQFF.

Comments on this clonotype: Because the CDR3 is missing its conserved closing phenylalanine or tryptophan, this is likely a read error. This chain uses TRBV20-1 with TRBJ1-5; D is undetermined. Germline CDR1 and CDR2: DFQATT and SNEGSKA (reference sequence). The CDR3 is made up of 12 amino acids. V was shortened by 3 bases and J by 5 bases, with 8 bases between the two germline ends. CDR3 protein: CSARDEDQPQHL. CDR3 DNA: TGCAGTGCTAGGGACGAGGATCAGCCCCAGCATTTA.

A few counts support this clonotype. This chain uses TRBV2 with TRBJ1-1; D might be TRBD1 (6 bases). This CDR3 region has 15 residues. The germline V gene has CDR1 SNHLY and CDR2 FYNNEI. V dropped 2 bases and J dropped 1 base, with 11 bases sitting between them. CDR3 sequence reads: CASSEFGGGNTEAFF. CDR3 sequence (DNA): TGTGCCAGCAGTGAATTCGGGGGCGGGAACACTGAAGCTTTCTTT.

The chain carries TRBV9 and TRBJ2-2; D perhaps matches TRBD2 (6 bases). CDR1 and CDR2 from the germline V gene are SGDLS and YYNGEE. Between the trimmed V and J ends, which lost 0 bases and 6 bases, there was a span of 12 bases. The CDR3 is 15 amino acids. The CDR3 reads CASSVGRGIAGELFF. The CDR3 nucleotides are TGTGCCAGCAGCGTAGGGCGGGGTATCGCCGGGGAGCTGTTTTTT. Together with reference TRBV9 and TRBJ2-2, the CDR3 gives the full variable domain: DSGVTQTPKHLITATGQRVTLRCSPRSGDLSVYWYQQSLDQGLQFLIQYYNGEERAKGNILERFSAQQFPDLHSELNLSSLELGDSALYFCASSVGRGIAGELFFGEGSRLTVL.

This clonotype appeared a few times. CDR3 bases: TGTGCCAGCAGCTCTATGACAGCCTTCATGAACACTGAAGCTTTCTTT. Its protein is CASSSMTAFMNTEAFF. The V and J genes are TRBV5-6 and TRBJ1-1, with D maybe TRBD1 (5 bases). The CDR3 has 16 residues. Trimming left V 3 bases short and J 0 bases short, with 15 bases between. Per germline, CDR1 SGHDT and CDR2 YYEEEE.

This clonotype was observed many times. V gene TRBV28 combines with J gene TRBJ2-3, with D perhaps given as TRBD1 or TRBD2 (5 bases each). The V gene lost 7 bases and the J gene lost 9 bases, with 14 bases spanning the gap. The CDR3 has 12 amino acids. Germline CDR1 is MDHEN and CDR2 is SYDVKM. The CDR3: CASNRDRQTQYF. The CDR3 DNA reads as TGTGCCAGCAACCGGGACCGGCAAACGCAGTATTTT.

This clonotype was detected many times. The chain has TRBV12-3 or TRBV12-4 and TRBJ2-7; TRBD1 agrees at 9 bases. Trimming cost V 8 bases and J 4 bases; bases outside gene matches: 9. The CDR3 is 14 residues long. DNA for the CDR3: TGTGCCAGCGCGGGACAGGGAATTGGGTACGAGCAGTACTTC. Residues: CASAGQGIGYEQYF.

The chain carries TRBV3-1 and TRBJ1-1; no definite D call. Trimming left V 1 base short and J 0 bases short, with 6 bases between. The CDR3 contains 14 residues. Germline assignment: CDR1 LGHDT and CDR2 YNNKEL (reference sequence). For the CDR3, the DNA is TGTGCCAGCAGCCAAGTAGTTCTGAACACTGAAGCTTTCTTT. This encodes CASSQVVLNTEAFF. Drawing the rest from reference TRBV3-1 and TRBJ1-1, the complete variable domain is DTAVSQTPKYLVTQMGNDKSIKCEQNLGHDTMYWYKQDSKKFLKIMFSYNNKELIINETVPNRFSPKSPDKAHLNLHINSLELGDSAVYFCASSQVVLNTEAFFGQGTRLTVV.

This chain uses TRBV7-6 with TRBJ2-3, with 8 bases identical to TRBD2. The germline V gene encodes CDR1 SGHVS and CDR2 FNYEAQ. The CDR3 spans 16 residues. V lost 1 base, J lost 2 bases, and 5 bases stayed unmatched. The CDR3 here is CASSLVGGEDTDTQYF. The CDR3 DNA reads as TGTGCCAGCAGCTTAGTCGGGGGGGAGGACACAGATACGCAGTATTTT.

The sample holds a few counts of this clonotype. V is TRBV12-3 or TRBV12-4 and J is TRBJ1-1; D is ambiguous. The CDR3 sequence is 13 residues long. Trimming took 3 bases from V and 3 from J, leaving 8 bases between them. CDR3 residues: CASSFSQDTEAFF. The CDR3 DNA sequence: TGTGCCAGCAGTTTTTCCCAAGACACTGAAGCTTTCTTT.

This clonotype appeared many times. The chain carries TRBV7-2 and TRBJ2-1, with no clear D. The V gene lost 6 bases and the J gene lost 0 bases, with 6 bases spanning the gap. The CDR3 has 13 amino acids. Germline CDR1 is SGHTA and CDR2 is FQGNSA. This CDR3 reads CASRESSYNEQFF. Here the CDR3 DNA reads TGTGCCAGCAGAGAGAGCTCCTACAATGAGCAGTTCTTC.

There are many counts of this clonotype. V usage is TRBV6-2 or TRBV6-3 and J usage is TRBJ1-1; D might be TRBD1 (5 bases). V dropped 5 bases and J dropped 3 bases, with 16 bases sitting between them. Germline V gene sequence: CDR1 MNHEY, CDR2 SVGEGT. The CDR3 is made up of 15 amino acids. CDR3 DNA: TGTGCCAGCAGTCGGGACTCCCCGTCGGACACTGAAGCTTTCTTT. It yields the protein CASSRDSPSDTEAFF.

The chain has TRBV12-3 or TRBV12-4 and TRBJ2-1; 10 nucleotides match TRBD1. The CDR3 totals 15 residues. The J segment lost 5 bases and the V segment lost 6 bases, leaving 7 bases of the junction unmatched. The CDR3 sequence: CASRLTGGYNNEQFF. The CDR3 nucleotides are TGTGCCAGCAGGCTGACAGGGGGCTACAACAATGAGCAGTTCTTC.

The chain couples TRBV4-3 to TRBJ2-3; 7 bases agree with TRBD2. CDR1 is LGHNA and CDR2 is YSLEER in the germline V gene. This CDR3 is 16 amino acids long. Trimming took 3 bases from V and 4 from J; bases not matched to a gene: 10. The CDR3 loop reads CASSHGGRASADTQYF. DNA of the CDR3: TGCGCCAGCAGCCACGGGGGGAGAGCTAGCGCAGATACGCAGTATTTT.

This clonotype occurred a few times. The V and J genes are TRBV12-3 or TRBV12-4 and TRBJ1-1, with D tentatively TRBD1 (5 bases). CDR3 length equals 14 residues. The ends were cut back, 5 bases at V and 1 base at J, with 11 bases in the middle. The CDR3 bases are TGTGCCAGCAGTGTTGGGGGGGGGAACACTGAAGCTTTCTTT. This encodes CASSVGGGNTEAFF.

This chain connects TRBV3-1 to TRBJ2-3; perhaps TRBD2 as D (6 bases). This CDR3 spans 13 amino acids. CDR1 is LGHDT and CDR2 is YNNKEL in the germline V gene (reference sequence). V gave up 4 bases and J gave up 9 bases, with 14 bases separating them. CDR3 sequence: CASSPGGLRTQYF. The CDR3 region has the DNA TGTGCCAGCAGCCCAGGCGGACTACGGACGCAGTATTTT.